The 20 T cell receptor beta chains reported below all come from one sample, sequenced in a study of identifying expanded T cells in peripheral blood. Generated by immunoSEQ multiplex PCR, the TCRdb table keeps only in-frame clones and is missing some. The sample carries approximately 120,000 clones, about 87% recorded once. The sample consisted of blood. Receptors originate from a person aged 18 to 75 in good health.

The CDR3 reads CASSVLAGGSGANVLTF. The CDR3 nucleotides read TGCGCCAGCAGCGTACTAGCGGGAGGGTCTGGGGCCAACGTCCTGACTTTC. This chain connects TRBV5-1 to TRBJ2-6, with 13 positions matching TRBD2. The V gene end was trimmed by 4 bases and the J gene end by 1 base; junction bases not matched to a gene: 2. This CDR3 spans 17 amino acids. Germline V gene lookup returns CDR1 SGHRS and CDR2 YFSETQ. Filled out from reference TRBV5-1 and TRBJ2-6, the complete variable domain reads KAGVTQTPRYLIKTRGQQVTLSCSPISGHRSVSWYQQTPGQGLQFLFEYFSETQRNKGNFPGRFSGRQFSNSRSEMNVSTLELGDSALYLCASSVLAGGSGANVLTFGAGSRLTVL.

The rearrangement uses TRBV30 and TRBJ1-4; tentative D call: TRBD1 (5 bases). V was cut by 3 bases and J by 3 bases, with 11 bases left in between. The germline CDR1 and CDR2 sequences are GTSNPN and SVGIG (reference sequence). This CDR3 comprises 14 residues. CDR3 protein: CAWRDGGSNEKLFF. The CDR3 DNA reads as TGTGCCTGGAGGGACGGGGGGTCTAATGAAAAACTGTTTTTT.

The chain has TRBV5-6 and TRBJ2-1, with a weak D call TRBD2 (6 bases). The V and J ends lost 4 bases and 7 bases respectively, with 27 bases between them. From germline, CDR1 is SGHDT and CDR2 YYEEEE. The CDR3 runs to 18 residues. In DNA, the CDR3 is TGTGCCAGCAGCCGACTAGGGGTCACCGGGACCGGGAAGAATGAGCAGTTCTTC. Its protein is CASSRLGVTGTGKNEQFF.

V gene TRBV19 combines with J gene TRBJ1-1; D is unresolved. Germline CDR1 and CDR2: LNHDA and SQIVND (reference sequence). This CDR3 is built from 16 residues. V lost 3 bases and J 1 base, leaving 15 bases between the germline ends. This CDR3 is CASSIWQPHRNTEAFF. The CDR3 bases are TGTGCCAGTAGTATTTGGCAACCACACAGGAACACTGAAGCTTTCTTT.

This clone appeared once. The rearrangement uses TRBV19 and TRBJ2-1, with 14 bases fitting TRBD2. Germline V gene lookup returns CDR1 LNHDA and CDR2 SQIVND (reference sequence). There are 17 residues in the CDR3. Unmatched junction bases numbered 11, after V lost 4 bases and J lost 9 bases. This CDR3 is CASSRLAGGRLYGEQFF. The CDR3 DNA reads as TGTGCCAGTAGTAGACTAGCGGGAGGGAGATTGTACGGTGAGCAGTTCTTC.

J is TRBJ2-5 and V is TRBV5-6, with unresolved D. Trimming removed 4 bases at V and 5 bases at J, with 15 bases between. Per germline, CDR1 SGHDT and CDR2 YYEEEE. The length of the CDR3 is 14 residues. CDR3 amino acids: CASSLFAGSETQYF. The CDR3 bases are TGTGCCAGCAGCCTTTTTGCTGGGTCGGAGACCCAGTACTTC.

This clone came up once. V is TRBV21-1 and J is TRBJ2-5. TRBV21-1 is flagged as a pseudogene. The CDR3 sequence is 12 residues long. CDR3: CASGRVRETQYF. The CDR3 coding sequence is TGTGCCAGCGGCAGGGTTCGAGAGACCCAGTACTTC.

CDR3 nucleotides: TGTGCCAGCAGTTCCCCTCGGACAGGGGTAGAAGCTTTCTTT. This translates into CASSSPRTGVEAFF. This chain uses TRBV6-5 with TRBJ1-1; 9 bases are a match to TRBD1. CDR3 length equals 14 residues. Germline V gives CDR1 MNHEY, CDR2 SVGAGI. J gave up 8 bases and V 4 bases, and 8 bases lay outside the gene matches.

The gene calls are TRBV5-1 and TRBJ2-5, with 7 bases fitting TRBD2. The trim removed 2 bases at V and 1 base at J, leaving 2 bases unmatched. The length of the CDR3 is 14 residues. Germline V CDR1 and CDR2: SGHRS, YFSETQ. CDR3 bases: TGCGCCAGCAGCTTAGGGACTACCCAAGAGACCCAGTACTTC. Translation: CASSLGTTQETQYF. Using reference TRBV5-1 and TRBJ2-5 for the parts outside the CDR3, the full variable domain is KAGVTQTPRYLIKTRGQQVTLSCSPISGHRSVSWYQQTPGQGLQFLFEYFSETQRNKGNFPGRFSGRQFSNSRSEMNVSTLELGDSALYLCASSLGTTQETQYFGPGTRLLVL.

The chain recombines TRBV6-1 with TRBJ1-2; TRBD1 aligns across 9 bases. The junction had 9 bases not matched to a gene; V was cut back by 7 bases and J by 6 bases. CDR1 and CDR2 (germline): MNHNS, SASEGT. CDR3 size: 14 residues. The CDR3 is CASKTQGATHGYTF. The CDR3 DNA reads as TGTGCCAGCAAGACACAGGGGGCGACGCATGGCTACACCTTC.

The chain employs TRBV10-3 and TRBJ2-7; D is possibly TRBD2 (6 bases). The V end lost 6 bases, the J end lost 0 bases, and 6 bases lay between the germline ends. The CDR3 consists of 12 residues. Germline CDR1 and CDR2: ENHRY and SYGVKD. Written as DNA, the CDR3 is TGTGCCATCAGGCGGGACTCCTACGAGCAGTACTTC. This sequence encodes CAIRRDSYEQYF.

The chain links TRBV7-8 to TRBJ1-2; TRBD1 matches at 7 bases. The CDR3 is 16 amino acids. J lost 4 bases, V lost 0 bases, and 8 bases had no gene match. The germline CDR1 and CDR2 sequences are SGHVS and FQNEAQ. The CDR3 nucleotides are TGTGCCAGCAGCTTAGCACTTGGAGGGGGCACCTATGGCTACACCTTC. Amino acids: CASSLALGGGTYGYTF.

This chain connects TRBV11-3 to TRBJ2-1, with D perhaps matching TRBD2 (5 bases). The CDR3 loop spans 15 amino acids. Germline V gene sequence: CDR1 SGHNT, CDR2 YENEEA. V lost 0 bases and J lost 4, with 10 bases in between. The CDR3 sequence is CASSLDPGGYNEQFF. The CDR3 DNA follows: TGTGCCAGCAGCTTAGACCCTGGAGGATACAATGAGCAGTTCTTC.

The chain uses TRBV28 and TRBJ1-1; 10 nucleotides agree with TRBD1. The V and J ends lost 5 bases and 1 base, in that order; junction bases with no gene match: 4. The CDR3 has 15 residues. Germline values: CDR1 MDHEN, CDR2 SYDVKM. CDR3 nucleotides: TGTGCCAGCAGTGTCCGGGACAGGGGGAACACTGAAGCTTTCTTT. Protein sequence: CASSVRDRGNTEAFF.

The table lists this clone with a count of one. The chain combines TRBV7-8 with TRBJ1-5; 9 positions match TRBD1. Germline V gene sequence: CDR1 SGHVS, CDR2 FQNEAQ. The trim removed 3 bases at V and 4 bases at J, leaving 7 bases unmatched. The CDR3 loop spans 16 amino acids. CDR3 in DNA: TGTGCCAGCAGCTTTCAGGGACAGGGAGGTAATCAGCCCCAGCATTTT. It codes for CASSFQGQGGNQPQHF.

In this sample, this clone turned up a few times. This chain connects TRBV7-2 to TRBJ1-5; D might be TRBD1 (5 bases). CDR1 is SGHTA and CDR2 is FQGNSA in the germline V gene. The length of the CDR3 is 15 residues. V lost 0 bases and J lost 9, with 15 bases in between. The CDR3: CASSLAFTDRGPQHF. The CDR3 DNA is TGTGCCAGCAGCTTAGCGTTCACAGACAGAGGGCCCCAGCATTTT.

V gene TRBV5-6 combines with J gene TRBJ1-1, with D unclear. The CDR3 has 14 amino acids. Trimming removed 4 bases from V and 0 bases from J, with 10 bases in between. Per the germline V gene, CDR1 is SGHDT and CDR2 is YYEEEE. The CDR3: CASSNVEVNTEAFF. CDR3 bases: TGTGCCAGCAGCAACGTGGAGGTGAACACTGAAGCTTTCTTT.

The gene calls are TRBV7-6 and TRBJ2-1; 8 bases are a match to TRBD2. This CDR3 is 16 amino acids long. The J segment lost 5 bases and the V segment lost 2 bases, leaving 8 bases of the junction unmatched. Per germline, CDR1 SGHVS and CDR2 FNYEAQ. Here the CDR3 reads CASSLLGGGQNNEQFF. Here the CDR3 DNA reads TGTGCCAGCAGCTTACTTGGCGGGGGGCAGAACAATGAGCAGTTCTTC.

This rearrangement joins TRBV7-8 to TRBJ2-7; D may be TRBD1 (5 bases). The germline V gene has CDR1 SGHVS and CDR2 FQNEAQ. V lost 5 bases, J lost 5 bases, and 10 bases lay in between. This CDR3 comprises 12 residues. This CDR3 reads CASSPRVDEQYF. CDR3 coding DNA: TGTGCCAGCAGCCCCAGGGTCGACGAGCAGTACTTC.

The CDR3 DNA sequence: TGTGCCAGCAGCGTAGGATCAGGGATGGGGGGCTACACCTTC. Its protein is CASSVGSGMGGYTF. The rearrangement joins TRBV9 to TRBJ1-2, with a tentative D call TRBD1 (5 bases). The V and J ends lost 0 bases and 8 bases respectively, with 14 bases between them. Germline V gene lookup returns CDR1 SGDLS and CDR2 YYNGEE. CDR3 length: 14 amino acids.